Listed here are 30 T cell receptor beta chains from one sample, sequenced in a study of Ad26.COV2.S vaccination and SARS-CoV-2 variants. The method was immunoSEQ multiplex PCR; TCRdb's version includes in-frame clones alone and lacks a portion of them. The table includes about 500,000 clones, about 88% detected once. Treatment defined: some 19 received Ad26.COV2.S at low or high dose, single or two shots; several received placebo; per-sample allocation not given. Collection of samples fell on day 63 after the first vaccine or placebo injection. The sample in question was peripheral blood, obtained in a trial of Ad26.COV2.S vaccine versus placebo. The receptors come from a person aged 18-65 years who received the Ad26.COV2.S COVID-19 vaccine or a placebo.

The chain uses TRBV7-9 and TRBJ2-7; the D gene could be TRBD1 or TRBD2 (6 bases each). CDR1 and CDR2 (germline): SEHNR, FQNEAQ (reference sequence). The CDR3 covers 14 residues. V was cut by 1 base and J by 5 bases, with 12 bases left in between. CDR3 nucleotide sequence: TGTGCCAGCAGCTTAGGTGGGGGGCTGGACGAGCAGTACTTC. Its protein product is CASSLGGGLDEQYF.

CDR3 in DNA: TGTGCCAGCCTTAAGGGTTACACTGAAGCTTTCTTT. Its protein is CASLKGYTEAFF. This chain uses TRBV28 with TRBJ1-1; D is undetermined. V gave up 8 bases and J gave up 3 bases, with 10 bases separating them. The V gene's germline CDR1 is MDHEN and CDR2 SYDVKM. The CDR3 runs to 12 residues.

The chain uses TRBV14 and TRBJ2-5, with TRBD2 as a possible D gene (5 bases). V gave up 0 bases and J gave up 4 bases, with 24 bases separating them. This CDR3 has 19 amino acids. Germline values: CDR1 SGHDN, CDR2 FVKESK. The CDR3 spells CASSQDRGLTNLRVETQYF. The CDR3 DNA follows: TGTGCCAGCAGCCAAGATCGCGGGCTAACGAACCTCCGCGTAGAGACCCAGTACTTC.

This chain joins TRBV7-9 and TRBJ2-5; D might be TRBD2 (6 bases). This CDR3 is built from 18 residues. V lost 11 bases, J lost 2 bases, and 30 bases lay in between. Germline lookup yields CDR1 SEHNR and CDR2 FQNEAQ (reference sequence). The CDR3 DNA sequence: TGTGCCGGGGGGATGATAAGCAGGCTCGCACCGTTTCAAGAGACCCAGTACTTC. Protein sequence: CAGGMISRLAPFQETQYF. Filled out from reference TRBV7-9 and TRBJ2-5, the complete variable domain reads DTGVSQNPRHKITKRGQNVTFRCDPISEHNRLYWYRQTLGQGPEFLTYFQNEAQLEKSRLLSDRFSAERPKGSFSTLEIQRTEQGDSAMYLCAGGMISRLAPFQETQYFGPGTRLLVL.

The chain recombines TRBV18 with TRBJ1-2, with 8 bases aligning to TRBD1. Per germline, CDR1 KGHSH and CDR2 LQKENI. This CDR3 has 15 amino acids. After removal of 4 bases from V and 8 bases from J, the junction contained 12 bases not matched to a gene. CDR3 sequence (DNA): TGTGCCAGCTCACTAGAGACAGGGGAAGTCTGGGGCTACACCTTC. Amino acids: CASSLETGEVWGYTF. Based on the CDR3 plus reference TRBV18 and TRBJ1-2, the full variable domain is NAGVMQNPRHLVRRRGQEARLRCSPMKGHSHVYWYRQLPEEGLKFMVYLQKENIIDESGMPKERFSAEFPKEGPSILRIQQVVRGDSAAYFCASSLETGEVWGYTFGSGTRLTVV.

The chain carries TRBV19 and TRBJ2-7, with TRBD1 identical over 8 bases. CDR1 and CDR2 (germline): LNHDA, SQIVND (reference sequence). This CDR3 region has 14 residues. V shed 10 bases and J 2 bases; nucleotides not matched to a gene: 10. Here the CDR3 DNA reads TGTGCCACCTCCCGGGACAGGTCTCCCTACGAGCAGTACTTC. It encodes CATSRDRSPYEQYF.

V usage is TRBV28 and J usage is TRBJ2-2; D call uncertain. V was cut by 6 bases and J by 0 bases, with 8 bases left in between. This CDR3 is 14 amino acids long. Germline-derived CDR1 and CDR2 are MDHEN and SYDVKM. CDR3 sequence: CASRPLANTGELFF. The CDR3 bases are TGTGCCAGCAGGCCCCTAGCGAACACCGGGGAGCTGTTTTTT.

This clone was recorded once. The chain combines TRBV19 with TRBJ1-2; D is unresolved. Trimming took off 5 bases at V and 0 bases at J, with 10 bases between the two ends. The CDR3 extends over 14 amino acids. Germline V gives CDR1 LNHDA, CDR2 SQIVND (reference sequence). The CDR3, as DNA: TGTGCCAGTAGTTGGGCACCAACTAACTATGGCTACACCTTC. It specifies CASSWAPTNYGYTF.

The V call is TRBV9, the J call TRBJ2-7, with 8 bases aligning to TRBD2. Trimming removed 9 bases from V and 5 bases from J; junction bases left unmatched: 16. The CDR3 is made up of 15 amino acids. CDR1 is SGDLS, CDR2 YYNGEE, per germline. As DNA, the CDR3 is TGTGCCACCGCCGAAAGACGGGAGGGCCGGGACGAGCAGTACTTC. It yields the protein CATAERREGRDEQYF.

Points on this clone: Relative to the germline gene, one junction end is altered; a read error may explain this. The chain joins TRBV19 to TRBJ2-2; 8 bases align to TRBD1. Germline values: CDR1 LNHDA, CDR2 SQIVND (reference sequence). The length of the CDR3 is 15 residues. The CDR3 is CASNIQGANTGELFF. The CDR3 DNA reads TGTGCCAGTAATATACAGGGGGCGAACACCGGGGAGCTGTTTTTT.

The genes are TRBV6-5 and TRBJ2-4; tentative D call: TRBD2 (5 bases). This CDR3 spans 12 amino acids. Trimming cost V 6 bases and J 13 bases, with 16 bases left between them. The germline gives CDR1 MNHEY, CDR2 SVGAGI. As DNA, the CDR3 is TGTGCCAGCAGGAACCTACTGGAGGAGCAGTACTTC. Translation: CASRNLLEEQYF.

The genes are TRBV19 and TRBJ1-6, with D perhaps matching TRBD1 (5 bases). This CDR3 has 15 amino acids. Germline CDR1 is LNHDA and CDR2 is SQIVND (reference sequence). V lost 3 bases and J lost 8, with 14 bases in between. CDR3 coding DNA: TGTGCCAGTAGTATTCAGGGCGGTGGTCATTCACCCCTCCACTTT. It codes for CASSIQGGGHSPLHF.

The chain recombines TRBV25-1 with TRBJ2-1; no reliable D call. The CDR3 extends over 15 amino acids. Trimming shortened V by 2 bases and J by 6 bases, and 14 bases separated the two germline ends. Per the germline V gene, CDR1 is MGHDK and CDR2 is SYGVNS. CDR3 protein: CASSEAELLGNEQFF. The CDR3 DNA is TGTGCCAGCAGTGAAGCTGAGCTCCTAGGCAATGAGCAGTTCTTC.

CDR3 loop: CASSPGPGIRYGYTF. In DNA, the CDR3 is TGTGCCAGCTCACCGGGCCCAGGGATACGCTATGGCTACACCTTC. The chain carries TRBV18 and TRBJ1-2; maybe TRBD1 (5 bases). Germline lookup yields CDR1 KGHSH and CDR2 LQKENI. The CDR3 loop spans 15 amino acids. V lost 3 bases and J 4 bases, leaving 15 bases between the germline ends.

This clone was picked up one time. The CDR3 bases are TGTGCCAGCAGTGACTCTTCGGTCGGGTACGAGCAGTACTTC. Protein sequence: CASSDSSVGYEQYF. The V gene is TRBV6-4, the J gene TRBJ2-7; D is undetermined. Trimming took 0 bases from V and 4 from J, leaving 10 bases between them. Germline CDR1 reads MRHNA; CDR2 reads SNTAGT. The CDR3 sequence is 14 residues long.

The chain is built from TRBV6-2 or TRBV6-3 and TRBJ2-1; 10 bases agree with TRBD2. CDR1 and CDR2 from the germline V gene are MNHEY and SVGEGT. This CDR3 has 16 amino acids. V lost 3 bases and J lost 0; bases outside the gene matches: 2. The CDR3 protein is CASSYSGGSSYNEQFF. The DNA of the CDR3 is TGTGCCAGCAGTTATAGCGGGGGGAGCTCCTACAATGAGCAGTTCTTC.

The V and J genes are TRBV29-1 and TRBJ1-6, with D maybe TRBD1 (6 bases). V was shortened by 6 bases and J by 7 bases, with 13 bases between the two germline ends. The germline CDR1 and CDR2 sequences are SQVTM and ANQGSEA. The CDR3 totals 13 residues. The CDR3 sequence is CSVQNRENSPLHF. CDR3 in DNA: TGCAGCGTCCAAAACAGGGAAAATTCACCCCTCCACTTT.

This clone was detected a few times. V gene TRBV2 combines with J gene TRBJ1-2; 7 bases line up with TRBD1. Germline values: CDR1 SNHLY, CDR2 FYNNEI. The V and J ends lost 4 bases and 7 bases, in that order; junction bases with no gene match: 3. The CDR3 runs to 12 residues. CDR3 in amino acids: CASSGQGLGYTF. The CDR3 bases are TGTGCCAGCAGTGGACAGGGTCTTGGCTACACCTTC.

This sequence joins TRBV5-1 and TRBJ2-1, with 11 positions matching TRBD2. Trimming took 2 bases from V and 7 from J; bases not matched to a gene: 5. From germline, CDR1 is SGHRS and CDR2 YFSETQ. The CDR3 spans 15 residues. CDR3 in DNA: TGCGCCAGCAGCTTTAGCCTAGCGGGGGGTAATGAGCAGTTCTTC. Translating gives CASSFSLAGGNEQFF.

This clone appeared a single time. The chain couples TRBV6-5 to TRBJ2-7, with a tentative D call TRBD1 (6 bases). Germline assignment: CDR1 MNHEY and CDR2 SVGAGI. V lost 5 bases and J 5 bases, leaving 19 bases between the germline ends. The length of the CDR3 is 15 residues. CDR3 residues: CASSPAGEMSDEQYF. In DNA, the CDR3 is TGTGCCAGCAGTCCAGCAGGGGAGATGAGCGACGAGCAGTACTTC.

This chain connects TRBV7-9 to TRBJ2-6; 8 bases are a match to TRBD2. Germline trimming cut 2 bases from V and 2 bases from J; bases unmatched to any gene: 11. CDR3 size: 19 residues. CDR1 and CDR2 (germline): SEHNR, FQNEAQ (reference sequence). The CDR3 DNA follows: TGTGCCAGCAGCTTACCTACGGGAGGGGCGCTTACTGGGGCCAACGTCCTGACTTTC. It yields the protein CASSLPTGGALTGANVLTF.

The chain combines TRBV7-9 with TRBJ1-1; D gene unclear. The V end was cut by 0 bases, the J end by 7 bases, with 6 bases between. Germline CDR1 reads SEHNR; CDR2 reads FQNEAQ (reference sequence). This CDR3 is built from 12 residues. The CDR3 sequence is CASSLADGEAFF. The DNA for the CDR3 is TGTGCCAGCAGCTTAGCGGACGGTGAAGCTTTCTTT.

The J gene is TRBJ1-1, the V gene TRBV5-1; D is uncertain. The CDR3 is made up of 12 amino acids. Trimming shortened V by 5 bases and J by 3 bases, and 8 bases separated the two germline ends. Germline lookup yields CDR1 SGHRS and CDR2 YFSETQ. The chain's CDR3 is CASSTGHTEAFF. CDR3 bases: TGCGCCAGCAGTACCGGACACACTGAAGCTTTCTTT.

The rearrangement uses TRBV18 and TRBJ2-1; the D is unclear. The CDR3 is 12 amino acids. In germline, CDR1 is KGHSH, CDR2 LQKENI. Trimming left V 3 bases short and J 5 bases short, with 5 bases between. The CDR3 loop is CASSPSHNEQFF. The CDR3 DNA reads TGTGCCAGCTCACCTTCACACAATGAGCAGTTCTTC.

The chain uses TRBV6-1 and TRBJ2-5, with TRBD2 as a possible D gene (5 bases). Germline CDR1 MNHNS, CDR2 SASEGT. V dropped 2 bases and J dropped 0 bases, with 10 bases sitting between them. CDR3 size: 15 residues. The CDR3 here is CASSEPRGHQETQYF. In nucleotides, the CDR3 is TGTGCCAGCAGTGAACCCCGAGGGCACCAAGAGACCCAGTACTTC.

The chain links TRBV25-1 to TRBJ1-1; no reliable D call. Between the trimmed V and J ends, which lost 2 bases and 5 bases, there was a span of 9 bases. This CDR3 has 13 residues. Germline CDR1 is MGHDK and CDR2 is SYGVNS. This chain's CDR3 is CASSENSYTEAFF. In nucleotides, the CDR3 is TGTGCCAGCAGTGAAAATAGTTATACTGAAGCTTTCTTT.

The V and J genes are TRBV11-1 and TRBJ1-2, with D possibly TRBD1 on 6 matching bases. With 4 bases removed from V and 4 bases from J, the gap between germline ends came to 13 bases. CDR3 length: 14 amino acids. From germline, CDR1 is SGHAT and CDR2 FQDESV (reference sequence). The CDR3 DNA sequence: TGTGCCAGCAGCTCTAGGGGGATACGCTATGGCTACACCTTC. This codes for CASSSRGIRYGYTF.

The gene calls are TRBV25-1 and TRBJ1-2; 7 nucleotides line up with TRBD1. The CDR3 contains 15 residues. The germline gives CDR1 MGHDK, CDR2 SYGVNS. V was clipped by 3 bases and J by 4 bases; unmatched bases: 8. This CDR3 reads CASSDPQGVGYGYTF. In DNA, the CDR3 is TGTGCCAGCAGTGACCCCCAGGGGGTAGGCTATGGCTACACCTTC.

The chain couples TRBV3-1 (or the pseudogene TRBV3-2) to TRBJ2-5; D is undetermined. The germline V gene has CDR1 LGHDT and CDR2 YNNKEL (reference sequence). The CDR3 runs 14 residues. The germline V and J ends were trimmed by 0 bases and 1 base, with 6 bases remaining between them. CDR3 protein: CASSQEWIQETQYF. CDR3 nucleotides: TGTGCCAGCAGCCAAGAATGGATCCAAGAGACCCAGTACTTC.

In DNA form, the CDR3 reads TGTGCCTGGACCCGAAGTTTAGCTGAAGCTTTCTTT. Translated: CAWTRSLAEAFF. This chain uses TRBV30 with TRBJ1-1; D unresolved. Trimming removed 4 bases at V and 6 bases at J, with 12 bases between. CDR3 size: 12 residues. Germline V gene sequence: CDR1 GTSNPN, CDR2 SVGIG (reference sequence).